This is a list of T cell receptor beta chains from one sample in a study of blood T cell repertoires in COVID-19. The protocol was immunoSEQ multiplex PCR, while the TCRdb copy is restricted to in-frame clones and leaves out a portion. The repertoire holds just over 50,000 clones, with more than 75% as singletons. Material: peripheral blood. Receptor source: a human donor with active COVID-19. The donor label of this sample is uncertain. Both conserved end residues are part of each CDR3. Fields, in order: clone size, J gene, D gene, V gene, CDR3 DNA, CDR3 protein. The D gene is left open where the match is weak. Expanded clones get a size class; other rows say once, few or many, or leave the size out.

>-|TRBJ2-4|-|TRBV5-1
TGCGCCAGCAGCTTAGGAGTAGCCAAAAACATTCAGTACTTC
CASSLGVAKNIQYF
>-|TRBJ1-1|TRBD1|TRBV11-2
TGTGCCAGCAGCTTGGGACAGAGTAACACTGAAGCTTTCTTT
CASSLGQSNTEAFF
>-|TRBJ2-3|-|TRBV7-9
TGTGCCAGCACCCCTACCGGGTCTAGCACAGATACGCAGTATTTT
CASTPTGSSTDTQYF
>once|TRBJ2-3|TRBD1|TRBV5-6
TGTGCCAGCAGCGGTCGTTCACAGGGGGATACGCAGTATTTT
CASSGRSQGDTQYF
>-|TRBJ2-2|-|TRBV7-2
TGTGCCAGCAGCTTAGCGGGACGGTTCTGGGGGCCTGGCGGGGAGCTGTTTTTT
CASSLAGRFWGPGGELFF
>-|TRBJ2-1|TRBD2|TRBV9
TGTGCCAGCAGCGAGCGGGGGGGCCGCGATGAGCAGTTCTTC
CASSERGGRDEQFF
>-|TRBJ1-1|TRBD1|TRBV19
TGTGCCAGTAGAGGAATCCTAGGGACAGGGAATACTGAAGCTTTCTTT
CASRGILGTGNTEAFF
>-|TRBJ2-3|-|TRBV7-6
TGTGCCAGCAGCTTAGCGGGGCAGGGAATCGGCACAGATACGCAGTATTTT
CASSLAGQGIGTDTQYF
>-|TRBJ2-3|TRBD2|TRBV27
TGTGCCAGCAGAAGTACTAGCGGCTGGGCCGGAGCAGATACGCAGTATTTT
CASRSTSGWAGADTQYF
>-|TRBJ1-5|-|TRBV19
TGTGCCACTAGCGTGAGGAATCAGCCCCAGCATTTT
CATSVRNQPQHF
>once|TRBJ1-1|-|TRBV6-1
TGTGCCAGCAGTGAGCTGACAGACCTGGAAGCTTTCTTT
CASSELTDLEAFF
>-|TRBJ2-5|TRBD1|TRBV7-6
TGTGCCAGCAGCTTAGCCGGACAGGGCTTATCCCAAGAGACCCAGTACTTC
CASSLAGQGLSQETQYF
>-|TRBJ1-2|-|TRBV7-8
TGTGCCAGCAGCTTAGACAAAGACTATGGCTACACCTTC
CASSLDKDYGYTF
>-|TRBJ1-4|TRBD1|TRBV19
TGTGCCAGTAGTTGGACAGGGGGCGAAAAACTGTTTTTT
CASSWTGGEKLFF
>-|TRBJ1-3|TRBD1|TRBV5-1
TGCGCCAGCAGCGTGACAGGGATCTCTGGAAACACCATATATTTT
CASSVTGISGNTIYF
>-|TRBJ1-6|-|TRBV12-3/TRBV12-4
TGTGCCAGCAGTTTAACAGGTTTTTCACCCCTCCACTTT
CASSLTGFSPLHF
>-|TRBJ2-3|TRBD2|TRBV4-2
TGTGCCAGCAGCCAACGAACTAGCGGCACAGATACGCAGTATTTT
CASSQRTSGTDTQYF
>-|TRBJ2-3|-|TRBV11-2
TGTGCCAGCAGCTTAATGACGGGAAGCACAGATACGCAGTATTTT
CASSLMTGSTDTQYF
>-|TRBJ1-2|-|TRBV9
TGTGCCAGCAGCGCAAGCTGGAGAACTAACTATGGCTACACCTTC
CASSASWRTNYGYTF
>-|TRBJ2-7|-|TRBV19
TGTGCCAGTAGTATCGGTCTAACCTACGAGCAGTACTTC
CASSIGLTYEQYF
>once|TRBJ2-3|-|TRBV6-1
TGTGCCAGCAGTGAAGCGGGCTATAGCACAGATACGCAGTATTTT
CASSEAGYSTDTQYF
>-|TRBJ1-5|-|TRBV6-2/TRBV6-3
TGTGCCAGCAGTTACGTTCCAGGGGCGACTTATAGCAATCAGCCCCAGCATTTT
CASSYVPGATYSNQPQHF
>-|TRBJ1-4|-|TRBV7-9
TGTGCCAGCAGCCAAGGCAGGGGTAATGAAAAACTGTTTTTT
CASSQGRGNEKLFF
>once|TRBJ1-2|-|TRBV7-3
TGTGCCAGCAGCTCCCGTCCCAACTTCGGCTACACCTTC
CASSSRPNFGYTF
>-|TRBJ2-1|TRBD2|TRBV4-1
TGCGCCAGCAGCCCCCCGGGACTAGCGACGAGTGAGCAGTTCTTC
CASSPPGLATSEQFF
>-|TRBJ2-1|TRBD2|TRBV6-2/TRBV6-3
TGTGCCAGCAGTTACTTAGCGGGGGGCCCCCAGGTCGATGAGCAGTTCTTC
CASSYLAGGPQVDEQFF
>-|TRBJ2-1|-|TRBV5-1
TGCGCCAGCAGCTTGCGGGGGCAACGAACCTCGGGGGGTGAGCAGTTCTTC
CASSLRGQRTSGGEQFF
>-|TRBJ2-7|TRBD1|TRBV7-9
TGTGCCAGCAGCTGGGACAGCTCCTACGAGCAGTACTTC
CASSWDSSYEQYF
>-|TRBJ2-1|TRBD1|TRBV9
TGTGCCAGCAGCAAACAGGGGGGCTCCTACAATGAGCAGTTCTTC
CASSKQGGSYNEQFF
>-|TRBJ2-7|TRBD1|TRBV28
TGTGCCAGCAGTCCGACAGGGGGCGGCTACTACGAGCAGTACTTC
CASSPTGGGYYEQYF
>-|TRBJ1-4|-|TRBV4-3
TGCGCCAGCAGCCAAGACCCACAGCCAGGAAATGAAAAACTGTTTTTT
CASSQDPQPGNEKLFF